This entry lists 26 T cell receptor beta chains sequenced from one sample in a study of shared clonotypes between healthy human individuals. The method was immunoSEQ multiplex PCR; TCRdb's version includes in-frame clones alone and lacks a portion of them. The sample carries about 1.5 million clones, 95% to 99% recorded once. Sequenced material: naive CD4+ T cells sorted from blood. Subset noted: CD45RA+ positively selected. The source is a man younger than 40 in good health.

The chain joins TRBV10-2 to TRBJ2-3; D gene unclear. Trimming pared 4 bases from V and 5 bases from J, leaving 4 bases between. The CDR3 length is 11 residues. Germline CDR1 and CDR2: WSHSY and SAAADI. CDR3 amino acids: CASSARDTQYF. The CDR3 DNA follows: TGCGCCAGCAGTGCCAGAGATACGCAGTATTTT.

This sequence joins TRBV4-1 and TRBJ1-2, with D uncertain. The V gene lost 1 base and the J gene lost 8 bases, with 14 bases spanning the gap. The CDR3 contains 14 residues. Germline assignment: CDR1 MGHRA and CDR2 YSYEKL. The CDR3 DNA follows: TGCGCCAGCAGCCAAGTAATACACGCGGGAGGCTACACCTTC. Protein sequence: CASSQVIHAGGYTF.

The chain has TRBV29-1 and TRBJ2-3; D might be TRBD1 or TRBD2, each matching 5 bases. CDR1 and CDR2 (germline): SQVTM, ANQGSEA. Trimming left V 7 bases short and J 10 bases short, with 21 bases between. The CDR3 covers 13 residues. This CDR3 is CSAYPTLGTPQYF. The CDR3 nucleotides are TGCAGCGCCTATCCGACCCTGGGGACCCCGCAGTATTTT.

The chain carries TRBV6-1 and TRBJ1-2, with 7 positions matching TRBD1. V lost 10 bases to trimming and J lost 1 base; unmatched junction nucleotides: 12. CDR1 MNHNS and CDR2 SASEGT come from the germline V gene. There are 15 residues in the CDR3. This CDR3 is CATKNNRGVNYGYTF. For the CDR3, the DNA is TGTGCCACCAAAAATAACAGGGGAGTTAACTATGGCTACACCTTC.

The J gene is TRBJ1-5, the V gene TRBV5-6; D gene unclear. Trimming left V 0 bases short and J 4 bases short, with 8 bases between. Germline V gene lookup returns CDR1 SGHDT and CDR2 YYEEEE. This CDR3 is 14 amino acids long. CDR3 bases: TGTGCCAGCAGCTTGGCAGGACTAAATCAGCCCCAGCATTTT. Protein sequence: CASSLAGLNQPQHF.

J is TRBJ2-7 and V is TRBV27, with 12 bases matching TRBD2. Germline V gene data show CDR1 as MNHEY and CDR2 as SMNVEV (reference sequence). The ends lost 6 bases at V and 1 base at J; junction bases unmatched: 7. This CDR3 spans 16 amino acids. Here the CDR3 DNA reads TGTGCCAGCAGCCCCCTAGCGGGAGGGAGTTCCTACGAGCAGTACTTC. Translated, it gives CASSPLAGGSSYEQYF.

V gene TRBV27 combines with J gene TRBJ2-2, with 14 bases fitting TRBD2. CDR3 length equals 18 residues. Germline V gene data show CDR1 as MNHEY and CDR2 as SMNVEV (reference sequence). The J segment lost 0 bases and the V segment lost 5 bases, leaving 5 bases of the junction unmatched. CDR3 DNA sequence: TGTGCCAGCAGTCTCGGACTAGCGGGAGGTGCGAACACCGGGGAGCTGTTTTTT. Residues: CASSLGLAGGANTGELFF.

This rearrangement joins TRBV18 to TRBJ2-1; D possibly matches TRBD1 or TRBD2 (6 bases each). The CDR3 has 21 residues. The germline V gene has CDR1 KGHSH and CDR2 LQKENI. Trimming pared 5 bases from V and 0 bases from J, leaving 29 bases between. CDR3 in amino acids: CASSTLGTNERGESSYNEQFF. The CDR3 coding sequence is TGTGCCAGCTCAACCCTCGGGACAAATGAAAGGGGGGAAAGCTCCTACAATGAGCAGTTCTTC. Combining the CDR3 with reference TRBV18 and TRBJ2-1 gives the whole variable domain NAGVMQNPRHLVRRRGQEARLRCSPMKGHSHVYWYRQLPEEGLKFMVYLQKENIIDESGMPKERFSAEFPKEGPSILRIQQVVRGDSAAYFCASSTLGTNERGESSYNEQFFGPGTRLTVL.

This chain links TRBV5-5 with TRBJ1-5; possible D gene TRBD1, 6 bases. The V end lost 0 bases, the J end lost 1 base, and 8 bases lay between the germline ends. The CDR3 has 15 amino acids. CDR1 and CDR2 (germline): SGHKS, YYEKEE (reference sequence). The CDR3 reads CASSLGGLSNQPQHF. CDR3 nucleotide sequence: TGTGCCAGCAGCTTGGGGGGGCTAAGCAATCAGCCCCAGCATTTT. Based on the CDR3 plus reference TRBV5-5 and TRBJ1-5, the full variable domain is DAGVTQSPTHLIKTRGQQVTLRCSPISGHKSVSWYQQVLGQGPQFIFQYYEKEERGRGNFPDRFSARQFPNYSSELNVNALLLGDSALYLCASSLGGLSNQPQHFGDGTRLSIL.

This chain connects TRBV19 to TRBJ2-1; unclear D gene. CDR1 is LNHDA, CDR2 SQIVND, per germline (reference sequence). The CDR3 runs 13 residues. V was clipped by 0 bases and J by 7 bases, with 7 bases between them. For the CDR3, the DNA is TGTGCCAGTAGTATAGAATGGCGGAATGAGCAGTTCTTC. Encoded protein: CASSIEWRNEQFF. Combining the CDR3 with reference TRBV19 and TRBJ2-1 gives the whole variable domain DGGITQSPKYLFRKEGQNVTLSCEQNLNHDAMYWYRQDPGQGLRLIYYSQIVNDFQKGDIAEGYSVSREKKESFPLTVTSAQKNPTAFYLCASSIEWRNEQFFGPGTRLTVL.

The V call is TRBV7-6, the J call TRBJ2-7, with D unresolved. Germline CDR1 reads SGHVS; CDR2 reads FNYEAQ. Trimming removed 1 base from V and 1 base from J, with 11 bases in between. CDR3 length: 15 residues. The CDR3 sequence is CASSLGAGSSYEQYF. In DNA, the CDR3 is TGTGCCAGCAGCTTAGGCGCTGGGTCTTCCTACGAGCAGTACTTC.

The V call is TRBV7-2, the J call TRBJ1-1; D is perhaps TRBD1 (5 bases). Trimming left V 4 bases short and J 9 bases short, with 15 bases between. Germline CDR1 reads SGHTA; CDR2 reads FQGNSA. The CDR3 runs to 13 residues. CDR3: CASSSGTGYKAFF. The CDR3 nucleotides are TGTGCCAGCAGCTCCGGGACTGGCTATAAAGCTTTCTTT. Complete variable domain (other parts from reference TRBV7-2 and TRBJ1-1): GAGVSQSPSNKVTEKGKDVELRCDPISGHTALYWYRQSLGQGLEFLIYFQGNSAPDKSGLPSDRFSAERTGGSVSTLTIQRTQQEDSAVYLCASSSGTGYKAFFGQGTRLTVV.

The chain's CDR3 is CASSSRAGRRDTQYF. The CDR3 nucleotides read TGTGCCAGCAGCTCGAGGGCAGGGAGACGAGATACGCAGTATTTT. V is TRBV5-4 and J is TRBJ2-3; possibly TRBD1 or TRBD2 for D (5 bases each). The CDR3 spans 15 residues. Trimming took off 3 bases at V and 5 bases at J, with 16 bases between the two ends. CDR1 SGHNT and CDR2 YYREEE come from the germline V gene (reference sequence).

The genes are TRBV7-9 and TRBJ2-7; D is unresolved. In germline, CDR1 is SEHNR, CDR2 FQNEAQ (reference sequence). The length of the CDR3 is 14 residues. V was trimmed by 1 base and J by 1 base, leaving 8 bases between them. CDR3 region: CASSLDVLSYEQYF. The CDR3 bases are TGTGCCAGCAGCTTAGATGTACTTTCCTACGAGCAGTACTTC.

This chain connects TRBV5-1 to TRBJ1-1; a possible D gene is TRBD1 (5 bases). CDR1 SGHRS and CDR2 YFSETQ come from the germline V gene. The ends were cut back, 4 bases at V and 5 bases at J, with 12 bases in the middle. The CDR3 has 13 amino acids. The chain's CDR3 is CASSREGLTEAFF. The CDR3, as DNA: TGCGCCAGCAGCCGGGAGGGGTTAACTGAAGCTTTCTTT.

The CDR3 sequence: CASSEDQRIHEQYF. The CDR3 nucleotides are TGTGCCAGCAGCGAGGACCAGAGAATCCACGAGCAGTACTTC. V is TRBV7-9 and J is TRBJ2-7; D gene ambiguous. Trimming stripped 5 bases from V and 5 bases from J, with 16 bases between. The V gene's germline CDR1 is SEHNR and CDR2 FQNEAQ (reference sequence). The CDR3 covers 14 residues.

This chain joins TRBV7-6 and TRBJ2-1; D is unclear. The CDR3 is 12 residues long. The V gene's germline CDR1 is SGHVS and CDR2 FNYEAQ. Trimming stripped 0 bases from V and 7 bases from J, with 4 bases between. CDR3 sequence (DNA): TGTGCCAGCAGCTTAGCAAGTAATGAGCAGTTCTTC. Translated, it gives CASSLASNEQFF. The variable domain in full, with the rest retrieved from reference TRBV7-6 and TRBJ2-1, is GAGVSQSPRYKVTKRGQDVALRCDPISGHVSLYWYRQALGQGPEFLTYFNYEAQQDKSGLPNDRFSAERPEGSISTLTIQRTEQRDSAMYRCASSLASNEQFFGPGTRLTVL.

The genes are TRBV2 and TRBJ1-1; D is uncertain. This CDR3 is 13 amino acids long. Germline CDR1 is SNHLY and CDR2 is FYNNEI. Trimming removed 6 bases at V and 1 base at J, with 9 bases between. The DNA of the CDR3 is TGTGCCAGCAGGGTAGGGAAGAACACTGAAGCTTTCTTT. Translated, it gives CASRVGKNTEAFF.

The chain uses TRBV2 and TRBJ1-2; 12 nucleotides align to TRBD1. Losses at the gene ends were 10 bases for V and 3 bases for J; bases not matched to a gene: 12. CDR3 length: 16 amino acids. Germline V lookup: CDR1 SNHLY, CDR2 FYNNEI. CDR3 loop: CAKQRDRGPNYYGYTF. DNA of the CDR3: TGTGCCAAGCAAAGGGACAGGGGGCCAAATTACTATGGCTACACCTTC.

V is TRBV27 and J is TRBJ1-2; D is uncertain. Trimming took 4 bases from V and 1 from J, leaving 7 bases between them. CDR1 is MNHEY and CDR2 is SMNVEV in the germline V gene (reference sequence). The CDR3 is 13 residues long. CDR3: CASSSNDNYGYTF. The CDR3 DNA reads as TGTGCCAGCAGTTCCAACGATAACTATGGCTACACCTTC.

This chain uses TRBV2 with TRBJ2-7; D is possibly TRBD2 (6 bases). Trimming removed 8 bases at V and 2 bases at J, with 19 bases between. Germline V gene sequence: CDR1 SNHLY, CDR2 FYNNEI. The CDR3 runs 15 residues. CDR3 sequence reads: CASCMRDPPAYEQYF. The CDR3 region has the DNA TGTGCCAGCTGCATGCGGGACCCTCCTGCCTACGAGCAGTACTTC.

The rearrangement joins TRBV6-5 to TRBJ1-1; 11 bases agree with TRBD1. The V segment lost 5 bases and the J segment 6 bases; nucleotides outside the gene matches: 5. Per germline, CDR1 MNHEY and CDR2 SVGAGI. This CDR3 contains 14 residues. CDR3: CASSIGQGASEAFF. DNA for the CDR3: TGTGCCAGCAGTATAGGACAGGGGGCCTCTGAAGCTTTCTTT.

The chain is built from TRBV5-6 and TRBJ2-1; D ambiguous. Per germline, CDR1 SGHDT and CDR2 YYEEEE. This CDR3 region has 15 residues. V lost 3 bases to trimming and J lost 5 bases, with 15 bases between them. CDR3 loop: CASSSLWLVDNEQFF. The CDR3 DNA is TGTGCCAGCAGCTCATTATGGCTAGTCGACAATGAGCAGTTCTTC.

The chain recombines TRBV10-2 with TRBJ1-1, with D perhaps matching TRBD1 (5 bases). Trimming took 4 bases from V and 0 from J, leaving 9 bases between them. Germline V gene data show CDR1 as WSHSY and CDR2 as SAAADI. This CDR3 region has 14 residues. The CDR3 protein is CASSGGVLNTEAFF. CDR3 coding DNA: TGCGCCAGCAGTGGGGGGGTCTTGAACACTGAAGCTTTCTTT.

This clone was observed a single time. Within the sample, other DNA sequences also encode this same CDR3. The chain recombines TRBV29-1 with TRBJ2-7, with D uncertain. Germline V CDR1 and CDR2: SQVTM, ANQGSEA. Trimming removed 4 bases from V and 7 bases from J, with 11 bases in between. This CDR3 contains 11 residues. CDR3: CSVGPAAEQYF. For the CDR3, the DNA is TGCAGCGTTGGCCCGGCGGCGGAGCAGTACTTC.

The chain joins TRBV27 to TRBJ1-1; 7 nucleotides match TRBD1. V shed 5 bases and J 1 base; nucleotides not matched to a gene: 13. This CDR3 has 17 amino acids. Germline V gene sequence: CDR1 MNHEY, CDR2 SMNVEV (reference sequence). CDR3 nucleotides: TGTGCCAGCAGTGCAGACAGGGTTGGTGAGACGAACACTGAAGCTTTCTTT. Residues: CASSADRVGETNTEAFF.